This TCR beta chain emerged from a study of blood T cell repertoires in COVID-19. V lost 1 base and J 5 bases, leaving 12 bases between the germline ends. Germline-derived CDR1 and CDR2 are MNHEY and SVGAGI. This CDR3 spans 15 amino acids. The method was immunoSEQ multiplex PCR; TCRdb's version includes in-frame clones alone and lacks a portion of them. The profile shows about 99,000 clones, approximately 84% of them singletons. This sequence was found in a human donor in a cohort sampled during active COVID-19. Sequenced input: peripheral blood. The V call is TRBV6-5, the J call TRBJ2-1; D remains ambiguous. CDR3 amino acids: CASSYFGRKNNEQFF. DNA for the CDR3: TGTGCCAGCAGTTACTTCGGCAGGAAAAACAATGAGCAGTTCTTC.